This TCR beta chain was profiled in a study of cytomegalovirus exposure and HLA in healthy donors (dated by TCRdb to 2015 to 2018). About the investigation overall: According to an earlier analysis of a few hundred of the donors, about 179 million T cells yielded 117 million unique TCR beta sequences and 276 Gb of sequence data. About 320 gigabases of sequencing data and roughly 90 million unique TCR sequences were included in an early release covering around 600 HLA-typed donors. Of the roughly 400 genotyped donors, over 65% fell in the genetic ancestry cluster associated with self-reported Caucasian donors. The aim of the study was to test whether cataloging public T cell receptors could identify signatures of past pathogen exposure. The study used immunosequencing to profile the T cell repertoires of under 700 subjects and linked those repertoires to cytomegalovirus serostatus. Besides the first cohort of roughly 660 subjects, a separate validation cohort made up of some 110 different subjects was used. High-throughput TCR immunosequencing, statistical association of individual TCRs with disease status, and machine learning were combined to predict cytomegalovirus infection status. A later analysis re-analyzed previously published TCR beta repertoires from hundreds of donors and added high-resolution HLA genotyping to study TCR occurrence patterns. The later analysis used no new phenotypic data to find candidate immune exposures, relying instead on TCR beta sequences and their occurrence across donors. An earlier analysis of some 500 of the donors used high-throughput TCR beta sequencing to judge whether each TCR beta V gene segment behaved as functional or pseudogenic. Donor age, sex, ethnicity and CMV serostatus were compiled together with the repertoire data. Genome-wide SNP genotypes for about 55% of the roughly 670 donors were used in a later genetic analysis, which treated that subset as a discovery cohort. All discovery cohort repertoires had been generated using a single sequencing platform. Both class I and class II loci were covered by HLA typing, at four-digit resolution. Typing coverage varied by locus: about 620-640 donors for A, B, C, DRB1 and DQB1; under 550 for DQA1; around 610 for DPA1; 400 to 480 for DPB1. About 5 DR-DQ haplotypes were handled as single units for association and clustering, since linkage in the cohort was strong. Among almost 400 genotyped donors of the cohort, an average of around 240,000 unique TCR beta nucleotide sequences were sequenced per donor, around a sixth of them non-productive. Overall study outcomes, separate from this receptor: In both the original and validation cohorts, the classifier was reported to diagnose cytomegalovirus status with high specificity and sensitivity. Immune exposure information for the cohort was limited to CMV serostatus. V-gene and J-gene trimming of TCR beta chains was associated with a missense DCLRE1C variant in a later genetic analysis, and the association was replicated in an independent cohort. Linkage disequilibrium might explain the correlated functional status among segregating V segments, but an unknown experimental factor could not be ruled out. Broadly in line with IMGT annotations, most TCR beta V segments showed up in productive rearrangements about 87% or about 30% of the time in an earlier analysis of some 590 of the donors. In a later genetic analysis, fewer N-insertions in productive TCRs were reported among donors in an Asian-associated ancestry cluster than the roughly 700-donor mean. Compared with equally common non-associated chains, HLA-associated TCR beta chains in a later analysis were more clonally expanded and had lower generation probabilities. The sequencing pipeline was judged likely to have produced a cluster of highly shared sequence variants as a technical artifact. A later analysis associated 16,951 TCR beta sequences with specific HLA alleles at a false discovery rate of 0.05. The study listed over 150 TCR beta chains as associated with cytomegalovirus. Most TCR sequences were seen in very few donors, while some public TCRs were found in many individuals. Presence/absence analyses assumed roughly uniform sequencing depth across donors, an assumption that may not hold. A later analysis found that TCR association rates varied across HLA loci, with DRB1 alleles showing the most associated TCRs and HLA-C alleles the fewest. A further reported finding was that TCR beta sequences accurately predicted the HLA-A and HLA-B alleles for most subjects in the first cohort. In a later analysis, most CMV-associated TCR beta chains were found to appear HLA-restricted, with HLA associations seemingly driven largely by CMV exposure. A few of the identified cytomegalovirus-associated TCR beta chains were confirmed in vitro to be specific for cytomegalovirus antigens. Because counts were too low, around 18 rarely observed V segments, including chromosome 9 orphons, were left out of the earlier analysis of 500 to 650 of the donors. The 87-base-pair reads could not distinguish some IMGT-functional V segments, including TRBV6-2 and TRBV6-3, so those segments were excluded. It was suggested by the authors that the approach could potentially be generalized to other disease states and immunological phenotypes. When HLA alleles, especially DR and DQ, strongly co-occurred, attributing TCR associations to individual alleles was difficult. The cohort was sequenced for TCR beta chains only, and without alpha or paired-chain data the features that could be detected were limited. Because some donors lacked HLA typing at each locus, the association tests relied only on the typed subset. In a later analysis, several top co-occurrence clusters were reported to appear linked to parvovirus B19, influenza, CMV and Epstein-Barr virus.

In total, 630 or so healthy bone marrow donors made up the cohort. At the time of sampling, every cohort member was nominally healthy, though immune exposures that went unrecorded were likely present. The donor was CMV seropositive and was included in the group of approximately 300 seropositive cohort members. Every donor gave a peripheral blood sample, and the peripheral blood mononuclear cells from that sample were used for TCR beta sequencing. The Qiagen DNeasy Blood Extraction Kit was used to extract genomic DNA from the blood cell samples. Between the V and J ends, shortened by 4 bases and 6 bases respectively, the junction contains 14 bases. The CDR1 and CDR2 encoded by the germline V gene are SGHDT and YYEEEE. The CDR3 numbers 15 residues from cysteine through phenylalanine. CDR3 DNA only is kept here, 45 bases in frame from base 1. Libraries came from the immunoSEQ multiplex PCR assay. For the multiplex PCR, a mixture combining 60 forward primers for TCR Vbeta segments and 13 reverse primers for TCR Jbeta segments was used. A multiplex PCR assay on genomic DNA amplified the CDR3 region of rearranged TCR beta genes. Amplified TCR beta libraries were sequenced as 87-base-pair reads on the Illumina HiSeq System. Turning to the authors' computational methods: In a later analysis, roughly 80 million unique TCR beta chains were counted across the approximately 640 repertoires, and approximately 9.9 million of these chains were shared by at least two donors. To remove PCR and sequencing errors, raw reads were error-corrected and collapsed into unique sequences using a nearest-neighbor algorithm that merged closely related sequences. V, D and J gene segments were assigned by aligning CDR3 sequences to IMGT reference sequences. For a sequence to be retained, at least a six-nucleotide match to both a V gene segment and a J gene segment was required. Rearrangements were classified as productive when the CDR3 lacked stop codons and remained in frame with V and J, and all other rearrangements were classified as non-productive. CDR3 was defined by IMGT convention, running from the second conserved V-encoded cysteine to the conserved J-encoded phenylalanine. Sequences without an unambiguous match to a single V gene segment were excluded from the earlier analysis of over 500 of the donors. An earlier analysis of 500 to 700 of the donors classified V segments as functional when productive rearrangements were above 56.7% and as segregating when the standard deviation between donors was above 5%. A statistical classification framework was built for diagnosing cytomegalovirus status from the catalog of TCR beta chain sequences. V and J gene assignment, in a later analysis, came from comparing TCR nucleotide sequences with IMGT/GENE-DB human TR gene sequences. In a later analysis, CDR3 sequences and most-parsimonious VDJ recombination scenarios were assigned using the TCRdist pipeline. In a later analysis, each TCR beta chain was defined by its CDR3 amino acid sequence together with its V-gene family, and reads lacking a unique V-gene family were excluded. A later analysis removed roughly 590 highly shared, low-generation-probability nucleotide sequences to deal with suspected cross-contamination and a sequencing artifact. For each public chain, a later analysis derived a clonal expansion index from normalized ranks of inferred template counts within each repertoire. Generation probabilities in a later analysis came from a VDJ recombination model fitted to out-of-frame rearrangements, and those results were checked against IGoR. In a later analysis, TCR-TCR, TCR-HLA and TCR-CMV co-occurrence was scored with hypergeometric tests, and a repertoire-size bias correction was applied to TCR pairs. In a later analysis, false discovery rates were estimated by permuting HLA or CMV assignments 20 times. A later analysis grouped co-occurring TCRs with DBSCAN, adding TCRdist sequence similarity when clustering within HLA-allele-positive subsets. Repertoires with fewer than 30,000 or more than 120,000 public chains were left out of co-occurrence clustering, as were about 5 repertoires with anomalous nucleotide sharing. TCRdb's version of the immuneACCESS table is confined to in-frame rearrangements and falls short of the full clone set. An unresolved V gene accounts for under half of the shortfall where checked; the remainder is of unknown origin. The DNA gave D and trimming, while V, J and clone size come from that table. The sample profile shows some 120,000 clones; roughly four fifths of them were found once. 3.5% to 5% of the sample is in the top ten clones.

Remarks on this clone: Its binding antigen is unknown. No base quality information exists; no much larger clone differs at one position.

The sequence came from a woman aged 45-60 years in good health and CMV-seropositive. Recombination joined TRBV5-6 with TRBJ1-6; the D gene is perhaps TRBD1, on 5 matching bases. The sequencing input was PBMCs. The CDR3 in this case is CASSTLQGINSPLHF. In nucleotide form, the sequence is TGTGCCAGCAGCACGCTTCAGGGTATTAATTCACCCCTCCACTTT. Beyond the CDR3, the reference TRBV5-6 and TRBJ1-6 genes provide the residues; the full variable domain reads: DAGVTQSPTHLIKTRGQQVTLRCSPKSGHDTVSWYQQALGQGPQFIFQYYEEEERQRGNFPDRFSGHQFPNYSSELNVNALLLGDSALYLCASSTLQGINSPLHFGNGTRLTVT.